The clone carrying this T cell receptor (beta chain) was found a few times. Some clones are missing from TCRdb's copy, which holds only in-frame ones; the method was immunoSEQ multiplex PCR. The sample holds roughly 200,000 clones; approximately 90% are singletons and the top ten take about a tenth. These data originate in a study of blood T cell repertoires in COVID-19. Study summary: The origin of the acute and convalescent COVID-19 samples was the United States, Italy and Spain. Sample material is recorded as cDNA or gDNA derived from T cells, B-cell-depleted T cells, or PBMCs.

Participants, about 18 to 90 years old, spanned about two dozen US areas. The CDR3 has 14 amino acids. The V and J ends lost 7 bases and 2 bases respectively, with 12 bases between them. The germline gives CDR1 LNHDA, CDR2 SQIVND (reference sequence). This TCR derives from a man between 18 and 29 years old with acute COVID-19. V is TRBV19 and J is TRBJ2-1; D possibly corresponds to TRBD1 (5 bases). The material sequenced was PBMCs or T cells enriched from blood (not recorded which). CDR3 loop: CASKQRGPYNEQFF. The CDR3 DNA sequence: TGTGCCAGTAAACAAAGGGGCCCCTACAATGAGCAGTTCTTC.